This entry is about one T cell receptor (beta chain). These data belong to a study of cytomegalovirus exposure and HLA in healthy donors. Researchers ran the PCR with 60 Vbeta and 13 Jbeta primers. TCRdb's table, derived via immunoSEQ multiplex PCR, lists solely in-frame clones and lacks some. The repertoire holds fewer than 80,000 clones, with around two thirds as singletons. The V and J ends lost 4 bases and 2 bases respectively, with 16 bases between them. This CDR3 contains 16 residues. Germline-derived CDR1 and CDR2 are KGHSH and LQKENI. The sample consisted of PBMCs. The source of this sequence is a woman between 45 and 65 years old in good health and CMV-seropositive. V is TRBV18 and J is TRBJ2-3; weak D call: TRBD2 (6 bases). The CDR3 DNA reads as TGTGCCAGCTCACGAAACCCTAGCGTAAACACAGATACGCAGTATTTT. It encodes CASSRNPSVNTDTQYF.